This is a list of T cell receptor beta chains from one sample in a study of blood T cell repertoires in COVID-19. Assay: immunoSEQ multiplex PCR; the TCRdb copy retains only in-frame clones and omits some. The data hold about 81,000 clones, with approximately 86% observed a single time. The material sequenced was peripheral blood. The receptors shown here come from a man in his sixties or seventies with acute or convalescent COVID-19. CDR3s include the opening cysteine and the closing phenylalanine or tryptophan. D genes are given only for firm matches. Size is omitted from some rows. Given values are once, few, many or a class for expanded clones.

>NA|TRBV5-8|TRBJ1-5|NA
TGTGCCAGCAGCCTCAATCAGCCCCAGCATTTT
CASSLNQPQHF
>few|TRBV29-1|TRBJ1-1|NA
TGCAGCGTTGCGAGGCAGCCCAGTAGGAACACTGAAGCTTTCTTT
CSVARQPSRNTEAFF
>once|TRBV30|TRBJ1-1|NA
TGTGCCTGGACTAGTAGGGGCGACACTGAAGCTTTCTTT
CAWTSRGDTEAFF
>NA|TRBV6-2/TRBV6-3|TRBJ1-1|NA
TGTGCCAGCAGTTACTCAGGAGGAGGTGAAGCTTTCTTT
CASSYSGGGEAFF
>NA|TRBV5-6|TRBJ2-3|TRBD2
TGTGCCAGCAGCGGGGGGACTAGCAGATACACAGATACGCAGTATTTT
CASSGGTSRYTDTQYF
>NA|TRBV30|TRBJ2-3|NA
TGTGCCGCTAGACGTCTGGCAGATACGCAGTATTTT
CAARRLADTQYF
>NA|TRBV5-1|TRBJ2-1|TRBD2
TGCGCCAGCAGCTTGGAGGGCGGGAGACCCTACAATGAGCAGTTCTTC
CASSLEGGRPYNEQFF
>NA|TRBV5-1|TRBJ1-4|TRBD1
TGCGCCAGCAGCTATGGACAGGGGAATGAAAAACTGTTTTTT
CASSYGQGNEKLFF
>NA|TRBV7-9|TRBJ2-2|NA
TGTGCCAGCAGGAACTCAGGGTCCGGGGAGCTGTTTTTT
CASRNSGSGELFF
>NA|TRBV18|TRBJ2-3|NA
TGTGCCAGCTCACCCCCACAGACAGATACGCAGTATTTT
CASSPPQTDTQYF
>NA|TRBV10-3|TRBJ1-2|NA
TGTGCCATCAGTGAACAGGGATACGGCTACACCTTC
CAISEQGYGYTF
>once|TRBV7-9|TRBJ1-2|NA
TGTGCCAGCAGCTCCCCGGGACGGGGGGGAAATCGCTACACCTTC
CASSSPGRGGNRYTF
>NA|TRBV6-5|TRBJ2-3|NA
TGTGCCAGCAGTTACGACCAGTCCCCATGGAGAGATACGCAGTATTTT
CASSYDQSPWRDTQYF
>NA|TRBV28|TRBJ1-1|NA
TGTGCCAGCGGAGAGGAGGTCACTGAAGCTTTCTTT
CASGEEVTEAFF
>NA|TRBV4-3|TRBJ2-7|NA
TGCGCCAGCAGCCAAGATTTTGGGGGGGAGCAGTACTTC
CASSQDFGGEQYF
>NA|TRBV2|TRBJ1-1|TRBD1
TGTGCCCCAGCAGAGGACAGGGGATTGGCTTTCTTT
CAPAEDRGLAFF
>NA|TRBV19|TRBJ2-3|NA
TGTGCCAGTAGTAATGGCCCGGACTGGACTGAAACTAGCACAGATACGCAGTATTTT
CASSNGPDWTETSTDTQYF
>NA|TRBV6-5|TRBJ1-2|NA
TGTGCCACAAACTGGCAGGGCTATGGCTACACCTTC
CATNWQGYGYTF
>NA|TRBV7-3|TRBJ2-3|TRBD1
TGTGCCAGCAGCGGTACAGGGGGTAGTGATACGCAGTATTTT
CASSGTGGSDTQYF
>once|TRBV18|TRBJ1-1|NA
TGTGCCAGCTCACAGACCGCAGGAAATGAAGCTTTCTTT
CASSQTAGNEAFF
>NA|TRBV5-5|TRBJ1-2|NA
TGTGCCAGCAGCTTGGGAACAGGTACCGGCTATGGCTACACCTTC
CASSLGTGTGYGYTF
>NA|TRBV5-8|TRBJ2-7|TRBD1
TGTGCCAGCAACCCGACAGGGGAACACTACGAGCAGTACTTC
CASNPTGEHYEQYF
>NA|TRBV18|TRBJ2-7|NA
TGTGCCAGCTCACCAACAGATGACAAAGCCTACGAGCAGTACTTC
CASSPTDDKAYEQYF
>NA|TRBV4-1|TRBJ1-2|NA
TGCGCCAGCAGCCAAGAGGGCAGAAGCAACTATGGCTACACCTTC
CASSQEGRSNYGYTF
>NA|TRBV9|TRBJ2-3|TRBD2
TGTGCCAGCAGCGCCCGACCGACCGGGACTAGCGGGAGCGTTAGCACAGATACGCAGTATTTT
CASSARPTGTSGSVSTDTQYF
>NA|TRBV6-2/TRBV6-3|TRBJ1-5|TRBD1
TGTGCCAGCAGCGCGAACAGGGGGGGTTTTATGGATCAGCCCCAGCATTTT
CASSANRGGFMDQPQHF
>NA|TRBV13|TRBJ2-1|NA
TGTGCCAGCAGCTTAGGCGGTCCCTCGGGGGTATACAATGAGCAGTTCTTC
CASSLGGPSGVYNEQFF
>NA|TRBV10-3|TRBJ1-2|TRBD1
TGTGCCATCAGTAGCGACAGGGGGCATGGCTACACCTTC
CAISSDRGHGYTF